The 23 T cell receptor beta chains reported below all come from one sample, sequenced in a study of T cells in Graves' hyperthyroidism and ophthalmopathy. The source material, RNA transcripts, was used to amplify TCR beta CDR3 regions. First-round RT-PCR of the TCR CDR3 relied on the HTBI primer set. Using its own MiXCR run on the multiplex PCR reads, TCRdb lists one record per CDR3 protein. The data show over 400,000 distinct CDR3 sequences, roughly 15% seen once. The sequenced material came from blood. The source is a man aged 18-30 years with Graves' ophthalmopathy.

Note on this clonotype: A read error is possible here, since a much larger clone lies one base away. V and J are TRBV9 and TRBJ2-1, with a weak D call TRBD1 (7 bases). The CDR3 is 16 amino acids. Germline-derived CDR1 and CDR2 are SGDLS and YYNGEE. V was cut by 2 bases and J by 0 bases, with 12 bases left in between. DNA for the CDR3: TGTGCCAGCAGCGTGCCCCAGGGGGGCTCCTACAATGAGCAGTTCTTC. Protein product: CASSVPQGGSYNEQFF.

This clonotype has at least ten counts. The V and J genes are TRBV9 and TRBJ2-1, with TRBD2 matching 7 bases. Trimming removed 0 bases from V and 10 bases from J; junction bases left unmatched: 13. Germline V gene lookup returns CDR1 SGDLS and CDR2 YYNGEE. This CDR3 comprises 16 residues. CDR3 residues: CASSVVGWEGLSEQFF. The CDR3 nucleotides are TGTGCCAGCAGCGTAGTTGGGTGGGAGGGCCTCAGCGAGCAGTTCTTC.

Worth noting for this clonotype: A single base separates this from a much larger clone, so it may be a read error. The V and J genes are TRBV4-2 and TRBJ2-7, with D perhaps given as TRBD1 or TRBD2 (5 bases each). The length of the CDR3 is 14 residues. CDR1 and CDR2 from the germline V gene are LGHNA and YNFKEQ. The CDR3 DNA reads as TGTGCCGGCAGCCAAGGGACGTACAATTACGAGCAGTACTTC. This gives the protein CAGSQGTYNYEQYF.

This clonotype has more than one count but fewer than ten. The rearrangement links TRBV10-3 to TRBJ1-1; 10 positions agree with TRBD1. V trimming: 6 bases; J trimming: 6 bases; junction bases outside the gene matches: 4. Germline V gives CDR1 ENHRY, CDR2 SYGVKD. The CDR3 length is 13 residues. CDR3 DNA: TGTGCCATCAGAGGGACAGGGGAACCTGAAGCTTTCTTT. As protein: CAIRGTGEPEAFF.

A single count supports this clonotype. The V and J genes are TRBV28 and TRBJ1-1; D not certain. Germline CDR1 reads MDHEN; CDR2 reads SYDVKM. Trimming pared 3 bases from V and 1 base from J, leaving 15 bases between. The CDR3 is 16 amino acids. CDR3: CASSFFLRGENTEAFF. In DNA form, the CDR3 reads TGTGCCAGCAGTTTCTTCCTTCGGGGTGAGAACACTGAAGCTTTCTTT. The whole variable domain, filled in from reference TRBV28 and TRBJ1-1, reads DVKVTQSSRYLVKRTGEKVFLECVQDMDHENMFWYRQDPGLGLRLIYFSYDVKMKEKGDIPEGYSVSREKKERFSLILESASTNQTSMYLCASSFFLRGENTEAFFGQGTRLTVV.

This clonotype was seen at least ten times. The rearrangement links TRBV7-8 to TRBJ2-5; 12 nucleotides agree with TRBD2. Losses at the gene ends were 4 bases for V and 7 bases for J; bases not matched to a gene: 1. CDR3 length: 13 residues. Germline V gene sequence: CDR1 SGHVS, CDR2 FQNEAQ. The DNA of the CDR3 is TGTGCCAGCAGCTCTAGCGGGAGGGGGACCCAGTACTTC. Translated: CASSSSGRGTQYF.

This clonotype was recorded at least ten times. V is TRBV20-1 and J is TRBJ2-7; 7 nucleotides align to TRBD2. CDR3 length: 14 residues. The J segment lost 3 bases and the V segment lost 5 bases, leaving 10 bases of the junction unmatched. Germline CDR1 DFQATT, CDR2 SNEGSKA (reference sequence). The CDR3: CSAGGVRDYYEQYF. CDR3 DNA sequence: TGCAGTGCTGGGGGAGTGCGGGACTACTACGAGCAGTACTTC.

At least ten counts were recorded for this clonotype. V and J are TRBV6-1 and TRBJ2-7; 7 bases are shared with TRBD1. Losses at the gene ends were 5 bases for V and 2 bases for J; bases not matched to a gene: 15. This CDR3 has 17 residues. In germline, CDR1 is MNHNS, CDR2 SASEGT. CDR3 protein: CASSTPPIRQGPYEQYF. CDR3 DNA sequence: TGTGCCAGCAGTACCCCCCCCATTCGACAGGGTCCCTACGAGCAGTACTTC.

V is TRBV25-1 and J is TRBJ2-1; D unresolved. This CDR3 is 13 amino acids long. Looked up from germline, CDR1 is MGHDK and CDR2 is SYGVNS. With 7 bases removed from V and 6 bases from J, the gap between germline ends came to 13 bases. The CDR3 bases are TGTGCCAGCACCTGGTCGGGCCCCAATGAGCAGTTCTTC. Translated: CASTWSGPNEQFF.

The CDR3 loop reads CSATRLAGSTDTQYF. The CDR3 DNA reads TGCAGTGCAACCCGATTAGCGGGAAGCACAGATACGCAGTATTTT. J is TRBJ2-3 and V is TRBV20-1; 8 bases are shared with TRBD2. CDR3 size: 15 residues. In germline, CDR1 is DFQATT, CDR2 SNEGSKA (reference sequence). V was clipped by 6 bases and J by 0 bases; unmatched bases: 8.

This chain connects TRBV9 to TRBJ2-3; the D is unclear. V was cut by 6 bases and J by 2 bases, with 13 bases left in between. The length of the CDR3 is 14 residues. Per the germline V gene, CDR1 is SGDLS and CDR2 is YYNGEE. The CDR3 DNA reads TGTGCCAGCATCGGAGAACAAGACACAGATACGCAGTATTTT. This codes for CASIGEQDTDTQYF. Drawing the rest from reference TRBV9 and TRBJ2-3, the complete variable domain is DSGVTQTPKHLITATGQRVTLRCSPRSGDLSVYWYQQSLDQGLQFLIQYYNGEERAKGNILERFSAQQFPDLHSELNLSSLELGDSALYFCASIGEQDTDTQYFGPGTRLTVL.

This clonotype was recorded many times. The chain uses TRBV12-3 or TRBV12-4 and TRBJ2-2; 8 bases map to TRBD2. The CDR3 runs 16 residues. The ends lost 3 bases at V and 8 bases at J; junction bases unmatched: 11. CDR3 in DNA: TGTGCCAGCAGTTTCCGCTTGCGGGAGGTGCCTGGGGAGCTGTTTTTT. This gives the protein CASSFRLREVPGELFF.

This clonotype showed up many times. This rearrangement joins TRBV3-1 to TRBJ1-5, with D hard to call. The V end was cut by 0 bases, the J end by 1 base, with 7 bases between. Germline CDR1 is LGHDT and CDR2 is YNNKEL (reference sequence). This CDR3 has 15 residues. The CDR3 DNA follows: TGTGCCAGCAGCCAAGATCTCGGCAGCAATCAGCCCCAGCATTTT. Protein sequence: CASSQDLGSNQPQHF.

In this sample, this clonotype turned up many times. This chain uses TRBV7-9 with TRBJ1-1; TRBD1 might be the D (6 bases). CDR1 is SEHNR and CDR2 is FQNEAQ in the germline V gene (reference sequence). V gave up 4 bases and J gave up 8 bases, with 14 bases separating them. This CDR3 contains 13 residues. The DNA of the CDR3 is TGTGCCAGCAGCTCGACCGGGACACCCGAAGCTTTCTTT. Amino acid sequence: CASSSTGTPEAFF.

Many counts were recorded for this clonotype. CDR3 sequence reads: CSVMLGGVGNQPQHF. The DNA of the CDR3 is TGCAGCGTTATGTTGGGGGGGGTAGGCAATCAGCCCCAGCATTTT. The chain couples TRBV29-1 to TRBJ1-5, with D possibly matching TRBD1 (5 bases). The germline V gene encodes CDR1 SQVTM and CDR2 ANQGSEA. The CDR3 covers 15 residues. The V end lost 5 bases, the J end lost 2 bases, and 16 bases lay between the germline ends.

This rearrangement joins TRBV15 to TRBJ2-3, with TRBD2 matching 9 bases. The CDR3 has 14 residues. The J segment lost 6 bases and the V segment lost 3 bases, leaving 4 bases of the junction unmatched. Looked up from germline, CDR1 is LNHNV and CDR2 is YYDKDF (reference sequence). CDR3: CATSRAGGGDTQYF. The CDR3 coding sequence is TGTGCCACCAGCAGGGCGGGAGGGGGGGATACGCAGTATTTT.

This clonotype was found many times. The V call is TRBV9, the J call TRBJ2-1; D is perhaps TRBD2 (7 bases). Germline-derived CDR1 and CDR2 are SGDLS and YYNGEE. V was cut by 3 bases and J by 6 bases, with 19 bases left in between. There are 16 residues in the CDR3. CDR3 residues: CASSARGGGFLNEQFF. The CDR3 nucleotides read TGTGCCAGCAGCGCGAGGGGAGGGGGATTCCTCAATGAGCAGTTCTTC.

Of note for this clonotype: This could be a read error, since a much larger clone is one nucleotide away. V and J are TRBV20-1 and TRBJ2-1, with 10 nucleotides matching TRBD2. The CDR3 runs 17 residues. Germline V CDR1 and CDR2: DFQATT, SNEGSKA (reference sequence). Here the CDR3 DNA reads TGCAGTGCTAGAGATCCTCTAGCGGGAGAGGGTATGGATGAGCAGTCCTTC. The encoded protein is CSARDPLAGEGMDEQSF.

The chain carries TRBV2 and TRBJ2-1; 11 bases agree with TRBD2. The CDR3 covers 15 residues. Trimming cost V 6 bases and J 12 bases; bases outside gene matches: 13. Germline CDR1 and CDR2: SNHLY and FYNNEI. CDR3 amino acids: CASSLGVSGRARQFF. The CDR3 DNA sequence: TGTGCCAGCAGCCTTGGGGTTAGCGGGAGGGCCCGGCAGTTCTTC.

This clonotype was detected many times. The CDR3 DNA reads as TGTGCCAGCAGCTCATCGACAGGGGGGGGCACTGAAGCTTTCTTT. As protein: CASSSSTGGGTEAFF. The chain couples TRBV11-3 to TRBJ1-1; 9 bases line up with TRBD1. The V segment lost 4 bases and the J segment 4 bases; nucleotides outside the gene matches: 7. The CDR3 sequence is 15 residues long. Germline V CDR1 and CDR2: SGHNT, YENEEA.

This clonotype has only a few counts. This chain links TRBV20-1 with TRBJ2-5; tentative D call: TRBD2 (6 bases). The ends were cut back, 1 base at V and 0 bases at J, with 12 bases in the middle. CDR1 is DFQATT and CDR2 is SNEGSKA in the germline V gene (reference sequence). This CDR3 contains 15 residues. In DNA form, the CDR3 reads TGCAGTGCTAGAGGGGGGGTCGGAGACCAAGAGACCCAGTACTTC. The encoded protein is CSARGGVGDQETQYF.

In this sample, this clonotype turned up many times. The chain has TRBV28 and TRBJ1-1; D unclear. The ends were cut back, 2 bases at V and 0 bases at J, with 13 bases in the middle. This CDR3 spans 16 amino acids. The germline V gene has CDR1 MDHEN and CDR2 SYDVKM. CDR3 coding DNA: TGTGCCAGCAGTTTAGGAGGTACTCTAATGAACACTGAAGCTTTCTTT. Protein: CASSLGGTLMNTEAFF. Combining the CDR3 with reference TRBV28 and TRBJ1-1 gives the whole variable domain DVKVTQSSRYLVKRTGEKVFLECVQDMDHENMFWYRQDPGLGLRLIYFSYDVKMKEKGDIPEGYSVSREKKERFSLILESASTNQTSMYLCASSLGGTLMNTEAFFGQGTRLTVV.

This clonotype was found many times. The V gene is TRBV4-1, the J gene TRBJ2-1; 9 bases agree with TRBD2. This CDR3 is 17 amino acids long. Germline V gives CDR1 MGHRA, CDR2 YSYEKL. Trimming at V came to 2 bases and at J to 5 bases, leaving 10 bases not matched to a gene. This CDR3 is CASSQPLVVAGDNEQFF. For the CDR3, the DNA is TGCGCCAGCAGCCAACCCCTAGTGGTAGCGGGAGACAATGAGCAGTTCTTC.